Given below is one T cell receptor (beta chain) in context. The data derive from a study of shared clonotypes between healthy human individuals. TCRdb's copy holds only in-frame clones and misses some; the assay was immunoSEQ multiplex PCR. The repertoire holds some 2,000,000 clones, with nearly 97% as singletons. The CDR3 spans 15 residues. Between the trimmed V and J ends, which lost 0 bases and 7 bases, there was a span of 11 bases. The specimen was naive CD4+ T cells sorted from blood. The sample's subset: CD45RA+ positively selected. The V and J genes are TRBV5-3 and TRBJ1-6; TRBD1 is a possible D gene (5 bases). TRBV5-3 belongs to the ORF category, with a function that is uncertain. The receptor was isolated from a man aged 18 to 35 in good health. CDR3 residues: CARSLGRVKNSPLHF. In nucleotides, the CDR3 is TGTGCCAGAAGCTTGGGCAGGGTAAAGAATTCACCCCTCCACTTT.